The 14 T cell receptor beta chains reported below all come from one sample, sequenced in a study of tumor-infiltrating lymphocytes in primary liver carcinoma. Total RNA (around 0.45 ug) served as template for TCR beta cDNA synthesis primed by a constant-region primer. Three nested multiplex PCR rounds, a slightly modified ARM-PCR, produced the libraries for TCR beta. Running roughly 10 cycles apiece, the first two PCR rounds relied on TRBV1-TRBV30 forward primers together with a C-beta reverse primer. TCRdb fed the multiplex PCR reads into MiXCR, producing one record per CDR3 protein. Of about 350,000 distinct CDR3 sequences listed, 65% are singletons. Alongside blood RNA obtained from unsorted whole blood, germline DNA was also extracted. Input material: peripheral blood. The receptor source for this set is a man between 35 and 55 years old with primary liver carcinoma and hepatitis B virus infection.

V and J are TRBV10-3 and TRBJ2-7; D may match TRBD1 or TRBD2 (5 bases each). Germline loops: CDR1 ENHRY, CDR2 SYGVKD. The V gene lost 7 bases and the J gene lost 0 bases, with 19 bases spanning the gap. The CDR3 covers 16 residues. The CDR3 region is CAIIDPGTNTSYEQYF. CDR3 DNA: TGTGCCATCATTGATCCCGGGACCAATACCTCCTACGAGCAGTACTTC.

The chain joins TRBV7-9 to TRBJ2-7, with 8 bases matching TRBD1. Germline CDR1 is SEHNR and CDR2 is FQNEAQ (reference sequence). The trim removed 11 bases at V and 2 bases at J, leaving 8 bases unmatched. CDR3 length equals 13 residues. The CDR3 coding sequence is TGTGCCCTTGAGGACAGGGAAGCCTACGAGCAGTACTTC. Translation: CALEDREAYEQYF. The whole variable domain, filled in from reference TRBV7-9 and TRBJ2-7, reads DTGVSQNPRHKITKRGQNVTFRCDPISEHNRLYWYRQTLGQGPEFLTYFQNEAQLEKSRLLSDRFSAERPKGSFSTLEIQRTEQGDSAMYLCALEDREAYEQYFGPGTRLTVT.

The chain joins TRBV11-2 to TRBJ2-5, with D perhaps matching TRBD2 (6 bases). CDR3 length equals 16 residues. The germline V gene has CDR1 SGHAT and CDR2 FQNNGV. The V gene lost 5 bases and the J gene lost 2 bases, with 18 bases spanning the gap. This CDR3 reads CASSPLTNGGQETQYF. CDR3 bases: TGTGCCAGCAGCCCACTGACTAACGGGGGACAAGAGACCCAGTACTTC.

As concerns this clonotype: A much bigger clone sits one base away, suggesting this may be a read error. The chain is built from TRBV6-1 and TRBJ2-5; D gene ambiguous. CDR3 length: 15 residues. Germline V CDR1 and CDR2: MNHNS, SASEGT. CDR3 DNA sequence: TGTGCCAGCAGTGAATGGTCCCTTCTTGGAGAGACCCACTACTTC. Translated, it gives CASSEWSLLGETHYF.

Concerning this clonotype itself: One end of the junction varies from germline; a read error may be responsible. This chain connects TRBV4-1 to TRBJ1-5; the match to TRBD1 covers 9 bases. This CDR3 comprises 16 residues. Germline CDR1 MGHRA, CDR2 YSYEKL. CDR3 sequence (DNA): TGCCCCAGCAGCCCTCAGGGACAGGGAATCAATCAGCCCCAGCATTTT. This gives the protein CPSSPQGQGINQPQHF.

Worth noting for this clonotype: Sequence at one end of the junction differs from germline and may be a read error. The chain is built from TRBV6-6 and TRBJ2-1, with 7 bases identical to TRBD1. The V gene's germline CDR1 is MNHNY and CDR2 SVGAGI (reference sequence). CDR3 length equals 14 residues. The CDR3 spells CAISLDTGVNERFF. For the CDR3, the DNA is TGTGCCATCAGTCTCGATACAGGGGTAAATGAGCGGTTCTTC.

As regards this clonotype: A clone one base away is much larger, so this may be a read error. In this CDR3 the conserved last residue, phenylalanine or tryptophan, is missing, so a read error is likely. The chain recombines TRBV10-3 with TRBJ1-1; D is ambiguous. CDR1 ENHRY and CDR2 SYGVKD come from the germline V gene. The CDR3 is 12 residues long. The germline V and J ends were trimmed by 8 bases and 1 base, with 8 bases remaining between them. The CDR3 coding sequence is TGTGCCATCTCCCGACAGAACACTGAAGCTTTCTAT. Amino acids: CAISRQNTEAFY.

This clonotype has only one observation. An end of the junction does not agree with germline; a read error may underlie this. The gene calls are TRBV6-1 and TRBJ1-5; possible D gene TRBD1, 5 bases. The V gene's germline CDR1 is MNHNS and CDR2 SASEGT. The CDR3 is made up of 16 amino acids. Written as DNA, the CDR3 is TGTGCCAGGAGTGAACCGGGGCGAATTAAGTTAGAGCCCCAGCATTTT. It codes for CARSEPGRIKLEPQHF.

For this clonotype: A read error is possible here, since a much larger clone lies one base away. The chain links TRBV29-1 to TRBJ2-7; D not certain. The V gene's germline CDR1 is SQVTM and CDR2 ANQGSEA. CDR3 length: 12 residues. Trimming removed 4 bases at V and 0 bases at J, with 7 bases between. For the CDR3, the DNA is TGCAGCGTTGCCGTGAACTCCTACGAGCAGTACTTC. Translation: CSVAVNSYEQYF.

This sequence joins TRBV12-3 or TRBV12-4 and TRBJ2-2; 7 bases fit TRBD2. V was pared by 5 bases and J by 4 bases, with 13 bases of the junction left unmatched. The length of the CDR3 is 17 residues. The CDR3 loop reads CASSPLVGGLITGELFF. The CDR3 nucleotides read TGTGCCAGCAGTCCACTTGTCGGGGGGTTGATCACCGGGGAGCTGTTTTTT.

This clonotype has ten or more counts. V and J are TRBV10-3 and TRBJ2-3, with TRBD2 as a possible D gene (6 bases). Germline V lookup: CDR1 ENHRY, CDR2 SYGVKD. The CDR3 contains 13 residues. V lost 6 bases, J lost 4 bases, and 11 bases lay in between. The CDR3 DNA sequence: TGTGCCATCAGCCGACTAGTATCAGATACGCAGTATTTT. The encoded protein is CAISRLVSDTQYF.

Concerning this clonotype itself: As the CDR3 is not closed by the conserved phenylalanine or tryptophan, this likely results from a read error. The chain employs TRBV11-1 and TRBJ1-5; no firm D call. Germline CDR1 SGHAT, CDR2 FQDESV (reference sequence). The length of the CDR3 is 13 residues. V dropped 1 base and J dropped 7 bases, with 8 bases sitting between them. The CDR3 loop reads CASSLGLKQPQHI. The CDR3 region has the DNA TGTGCCAGCAGCTTAGGGTTGAAACAGCCCCAGCATATT.

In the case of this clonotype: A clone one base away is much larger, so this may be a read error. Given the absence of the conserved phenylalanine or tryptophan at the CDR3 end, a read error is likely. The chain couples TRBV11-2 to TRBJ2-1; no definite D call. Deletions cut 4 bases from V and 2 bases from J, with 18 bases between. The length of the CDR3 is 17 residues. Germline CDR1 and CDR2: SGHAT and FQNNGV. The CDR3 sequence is CASSSMAPKSPYNEQFS. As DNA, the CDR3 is TGTGCCAGCAGCTCGATGGCTCCGAAGTCCCCCTACAATGAGCAGTTCTCC.

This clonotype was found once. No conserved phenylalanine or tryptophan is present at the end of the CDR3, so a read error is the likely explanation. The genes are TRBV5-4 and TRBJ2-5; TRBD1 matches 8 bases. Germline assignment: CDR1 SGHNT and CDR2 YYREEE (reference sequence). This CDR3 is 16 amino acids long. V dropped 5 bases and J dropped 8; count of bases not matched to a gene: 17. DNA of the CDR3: TGTGCCAGCAGTGTTGGATCAGGGGGCTTGCGAGAAACCCAGTACTCC. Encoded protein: CASSVGSGGLRETQYS.